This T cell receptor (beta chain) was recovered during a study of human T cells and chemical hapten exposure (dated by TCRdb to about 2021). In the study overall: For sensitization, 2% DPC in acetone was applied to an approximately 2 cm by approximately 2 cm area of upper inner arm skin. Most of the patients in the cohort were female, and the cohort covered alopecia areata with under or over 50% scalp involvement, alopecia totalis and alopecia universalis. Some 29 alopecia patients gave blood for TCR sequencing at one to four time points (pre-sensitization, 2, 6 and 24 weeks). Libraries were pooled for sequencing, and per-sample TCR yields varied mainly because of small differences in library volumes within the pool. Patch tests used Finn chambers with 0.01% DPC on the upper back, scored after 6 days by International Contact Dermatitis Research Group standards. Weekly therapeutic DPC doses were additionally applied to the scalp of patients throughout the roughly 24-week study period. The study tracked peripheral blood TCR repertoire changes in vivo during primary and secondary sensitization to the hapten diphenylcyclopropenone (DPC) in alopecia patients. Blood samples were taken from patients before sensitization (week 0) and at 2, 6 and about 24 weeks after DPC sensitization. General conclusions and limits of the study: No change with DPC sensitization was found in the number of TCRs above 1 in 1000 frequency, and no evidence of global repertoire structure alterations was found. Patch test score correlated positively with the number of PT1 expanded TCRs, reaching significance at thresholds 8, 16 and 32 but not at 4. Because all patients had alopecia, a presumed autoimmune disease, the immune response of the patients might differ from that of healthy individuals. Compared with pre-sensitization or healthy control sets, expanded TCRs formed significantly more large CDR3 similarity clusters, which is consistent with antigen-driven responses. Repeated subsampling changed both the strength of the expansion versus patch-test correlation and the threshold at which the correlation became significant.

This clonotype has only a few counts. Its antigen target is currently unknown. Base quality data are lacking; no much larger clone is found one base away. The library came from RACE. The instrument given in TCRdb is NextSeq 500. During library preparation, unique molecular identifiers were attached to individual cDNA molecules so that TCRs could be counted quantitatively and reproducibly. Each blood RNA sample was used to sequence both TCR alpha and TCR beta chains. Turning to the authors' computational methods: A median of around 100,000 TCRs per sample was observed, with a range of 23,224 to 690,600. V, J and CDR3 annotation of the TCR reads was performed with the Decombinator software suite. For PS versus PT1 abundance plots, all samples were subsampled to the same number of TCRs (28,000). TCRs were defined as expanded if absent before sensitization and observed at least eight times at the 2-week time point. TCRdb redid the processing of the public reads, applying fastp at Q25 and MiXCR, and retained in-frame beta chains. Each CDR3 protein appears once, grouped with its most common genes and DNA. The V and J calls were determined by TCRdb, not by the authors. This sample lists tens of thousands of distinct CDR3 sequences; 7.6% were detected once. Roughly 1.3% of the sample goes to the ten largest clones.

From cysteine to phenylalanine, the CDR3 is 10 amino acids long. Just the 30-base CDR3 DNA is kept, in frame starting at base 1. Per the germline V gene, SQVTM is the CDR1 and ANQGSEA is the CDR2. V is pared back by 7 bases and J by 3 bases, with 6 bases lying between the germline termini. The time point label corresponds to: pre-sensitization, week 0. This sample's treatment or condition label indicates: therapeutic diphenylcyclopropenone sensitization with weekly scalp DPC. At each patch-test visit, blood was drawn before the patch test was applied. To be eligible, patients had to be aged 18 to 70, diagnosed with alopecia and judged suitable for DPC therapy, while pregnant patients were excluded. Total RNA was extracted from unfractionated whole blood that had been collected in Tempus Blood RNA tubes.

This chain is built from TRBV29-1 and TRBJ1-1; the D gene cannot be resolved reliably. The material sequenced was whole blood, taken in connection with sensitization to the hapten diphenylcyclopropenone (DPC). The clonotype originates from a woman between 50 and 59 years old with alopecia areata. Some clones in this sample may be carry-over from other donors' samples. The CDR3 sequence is CSGGDTEAFF. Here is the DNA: TGCAGCGGCGGGGACACTGAAGCTTTCTTT.